What follows describes a single T cell receptor (beta chain). The antigen is not known. The sample holds other DNA sequences that translate to the same CDR3. This specimen belongs to a study of CD8+ T cells in alopecia areata. Points from the study as a whole: Normal skin contains resident alphabeta T cells, and these are also sequenced in scalp samples. In blood and scalp, many expanded lesional clones persisted during tofacitinib.

Treatment indicated: oral pan-JAK inhibitor, 5-10 mg twice daily. Peripheral blood and lesional scalp punch biopsies came from alopecia areata patients. Unmatched junction bases numbered 4, after V lost 2 bases and J lost 0 bases. CDR1 and CDR2 (germline): SGDLS, YYNGEE. The CDR3 spans 16 residues. Reverse transcription of extracted RNA yielded cDNA, which provided the sequencing template. Produced via immunoSEQ multiplex PCR; TCRdb's table is partial and in-frame only. The sample yields roughly 200,000 clones, over 40% seen once. J is TRBJ2-2 and V is TRBV9; 7 positions agree with TRBD2. This specimen was CD4+ T cells sorted from blood, taken at roughly week 38, from a patient treated with tofacitinib. The origin of this receptor is a human donor with alopecia areata. This CDR3 is CASSVGLAANTGELFF. As DNA, the CDR3 is TGTGCCAGCAGCGTCGGTCTAGCGGCGAACACCGGGGAGCTGTTTTTT.